This T cell receptor beta chain was observed in a study of T cell repertoires in aging, cancer and after chemotherapy. Study results and limitations: Compared with age-matched healthy donors, untreated hematological or solid cancer patients showed higher blood TCR clonality. In cancer patients, declining TCR diversity with age involved lost richness and lost evenness. These repertoire data do not allow conclusions about immunological memory after chemotherapy.

The template was genomic DNA from peripheral blood, not RNA. CDR3 length: 15 amino acids. J gave up 0 bases and V 10 bases, and 9 bases lay outside the gene matches. Germline V gene sequence: CDR1 LNHDA, CDR2 SQIVND (reference sequence). A mixed TRB-A/B primer pool amplified rearranged TRB by multiplex touch-down PCR. TCRdb reprocessed the multiplex PCR reads via MiXCR and lists one record per CDR3 protein. The table includes some 2,000 distinct CDR3 sequences, about 25% detected once. In its sample, this clonotype is medium-sized. The antigen is undetermined. The sequence was obtained from a human donor in good health. The specimen sequenced was blood. The rearrangement links TRBV19 to TRBJ2-3, with 8 bases matching TRBD2. The CDR3 spells CATGGRQTSTDTQYF. In DNA, the CDR3 is TGTGCCACGGGAGGGAGACAGACTAGCACAGATACGCAGTATTTT. The complete variable domain, with remaining parts taken from reference TRBV19 and TRBJ2-3, reads DGGITQSPKYLFRKEGQNVTLSCEQNLNHDAMYWYRQDPGQGLRLIYYSQIVNDFQKGDIAEGYSVSREKKESFPLTVTSAQKNPTAFYLCATGGRQTSTDTQYFGPGTRLTVL.